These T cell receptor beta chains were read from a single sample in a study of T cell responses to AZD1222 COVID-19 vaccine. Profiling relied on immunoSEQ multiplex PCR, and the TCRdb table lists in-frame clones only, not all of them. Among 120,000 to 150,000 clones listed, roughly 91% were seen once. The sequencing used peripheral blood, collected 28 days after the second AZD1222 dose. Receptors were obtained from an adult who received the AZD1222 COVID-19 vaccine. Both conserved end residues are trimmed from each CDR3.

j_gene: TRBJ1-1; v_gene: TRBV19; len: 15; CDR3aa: ASSQGQGSYMNTEAF
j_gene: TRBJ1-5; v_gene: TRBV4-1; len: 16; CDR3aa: ASSQLVQGEVGNQPQH
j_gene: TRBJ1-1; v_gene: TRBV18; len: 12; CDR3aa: ASSPGQRNTEAF
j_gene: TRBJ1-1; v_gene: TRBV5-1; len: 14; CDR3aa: ASSPRTGTGKTEAF
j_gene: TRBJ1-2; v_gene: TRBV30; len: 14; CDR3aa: AWTPKRGYSNYGYT
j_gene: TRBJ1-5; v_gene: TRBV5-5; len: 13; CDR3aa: ASSLGDSGVQPQH
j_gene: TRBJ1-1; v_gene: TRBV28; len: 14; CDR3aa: ASTRDRGRWNTEAF
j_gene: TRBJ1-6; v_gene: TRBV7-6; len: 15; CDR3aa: ASSLAYRESGNSPLH
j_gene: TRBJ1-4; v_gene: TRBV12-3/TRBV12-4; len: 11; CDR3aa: ASSWVTNEKLF
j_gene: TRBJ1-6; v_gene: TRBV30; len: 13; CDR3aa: AWSPQAGKGSPLH
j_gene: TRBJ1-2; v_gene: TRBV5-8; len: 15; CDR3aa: ASSLVLWIGGAEGYT
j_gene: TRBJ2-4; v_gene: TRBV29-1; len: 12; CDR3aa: SVSRSAGEDIQY
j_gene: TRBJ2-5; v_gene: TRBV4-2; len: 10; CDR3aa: ASSRVGETQY
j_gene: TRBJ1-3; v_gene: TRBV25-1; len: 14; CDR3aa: ASSELIAGRGNTIY
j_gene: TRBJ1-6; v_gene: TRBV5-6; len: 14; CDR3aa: ASSLDKGHDNSPLH
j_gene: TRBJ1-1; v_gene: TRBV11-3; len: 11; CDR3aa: ASSLDQGDEAF
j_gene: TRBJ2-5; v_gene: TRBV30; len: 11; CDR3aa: AWSVRVRETQY
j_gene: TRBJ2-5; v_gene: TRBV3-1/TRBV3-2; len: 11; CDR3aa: ASSQGVQETQY
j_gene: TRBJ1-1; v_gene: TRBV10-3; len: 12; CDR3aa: AISGGQGHTEAF
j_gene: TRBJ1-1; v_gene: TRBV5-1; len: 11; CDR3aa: ASSLDGGLGAF
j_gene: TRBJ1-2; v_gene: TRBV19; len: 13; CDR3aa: ASSIKQGATYGYT
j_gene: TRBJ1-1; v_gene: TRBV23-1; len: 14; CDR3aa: ASTNRGGWRNTEAF
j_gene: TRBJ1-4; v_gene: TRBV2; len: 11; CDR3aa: ASSSDRYAALF
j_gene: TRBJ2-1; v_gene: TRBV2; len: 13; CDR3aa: ASSLLAGDYNEQF
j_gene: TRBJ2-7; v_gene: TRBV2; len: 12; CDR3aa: ASSVTSGGVEQY
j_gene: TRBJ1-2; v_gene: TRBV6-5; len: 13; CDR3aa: ASRSPGQGRYGYT
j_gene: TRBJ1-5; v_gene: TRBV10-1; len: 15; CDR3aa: ASSPFTGTLSCQPQH
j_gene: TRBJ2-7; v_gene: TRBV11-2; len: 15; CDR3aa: ASSFTPLRSGTYEQY
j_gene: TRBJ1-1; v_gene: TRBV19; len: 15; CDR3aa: ASSISTGSAGNTEAF
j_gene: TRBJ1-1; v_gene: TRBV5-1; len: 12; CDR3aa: ASSLDSYNTEAF
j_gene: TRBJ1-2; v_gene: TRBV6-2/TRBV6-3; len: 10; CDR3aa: ASSYGGSGYT
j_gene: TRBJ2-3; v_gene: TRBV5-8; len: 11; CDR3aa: ASSFRGTDTQY
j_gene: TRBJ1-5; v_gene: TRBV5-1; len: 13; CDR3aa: ASSHRDDSNQPQH
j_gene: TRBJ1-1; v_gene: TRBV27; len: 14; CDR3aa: ASSLQGGRLNTEAF
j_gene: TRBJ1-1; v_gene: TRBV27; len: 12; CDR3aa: ASSDLQGWTEAF
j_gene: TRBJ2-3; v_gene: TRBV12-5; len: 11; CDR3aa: ASGLVWGSTQY
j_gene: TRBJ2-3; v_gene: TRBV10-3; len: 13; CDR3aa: AISEDARSTDTQY
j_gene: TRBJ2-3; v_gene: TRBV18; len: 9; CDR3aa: ASRHSDTQY
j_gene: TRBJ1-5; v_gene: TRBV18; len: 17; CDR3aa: ASSPQGQPGGYSNQPQH
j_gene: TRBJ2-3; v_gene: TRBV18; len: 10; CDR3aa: ASSPNTDTQY
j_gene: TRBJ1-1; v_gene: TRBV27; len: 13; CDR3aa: ASSFQGAKYTEAF
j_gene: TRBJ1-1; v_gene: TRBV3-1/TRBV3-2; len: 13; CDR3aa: ASSQGLIGNTEAF
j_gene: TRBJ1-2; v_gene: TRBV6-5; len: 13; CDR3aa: ASSVRTGTNYGYT
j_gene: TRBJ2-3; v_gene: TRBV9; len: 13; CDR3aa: ASSALAGDTDTQY
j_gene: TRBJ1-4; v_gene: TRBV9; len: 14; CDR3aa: ASSPQQGLRDEKLF
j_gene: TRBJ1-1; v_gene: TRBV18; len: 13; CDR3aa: ASSDGQIQNTEAF
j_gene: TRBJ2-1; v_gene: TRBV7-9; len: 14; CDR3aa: AISRLAGGHGNEQF
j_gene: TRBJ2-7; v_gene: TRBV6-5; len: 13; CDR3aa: ASSYSIGREGEQY
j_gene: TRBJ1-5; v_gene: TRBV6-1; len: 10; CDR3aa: ASSDGVQPQH
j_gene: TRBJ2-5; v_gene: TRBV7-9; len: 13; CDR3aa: ASSLGDRYQETQY
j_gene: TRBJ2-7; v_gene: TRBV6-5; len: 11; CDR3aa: ASSPRGTGEQY
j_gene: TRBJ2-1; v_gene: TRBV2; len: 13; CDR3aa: ASSESRGYYDEQF
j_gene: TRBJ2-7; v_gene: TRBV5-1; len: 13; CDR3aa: ASSLVSSGYYEQY
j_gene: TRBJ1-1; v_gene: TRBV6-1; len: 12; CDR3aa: ASSEGNTYTEAF